This TCR beta chain was retrieved from a study of blood T cell repertoires in COVID-19. For the study at large: From the United States, Italy and Spain came samples of acute and convalescent COVID-19. The cDNA or gDNA used as material had been derived from T cells, B-cell-depleted T cells, or PBMCs.

In the source study's methods: Reference gene primers were amplified, and this amplification served to estimate nucleated cell counts. Some clones are missing from TCRdb's copy, which holds only in-frame ones; the method was immunoSEQ multiplex PCR. The V and J calls and the clone size are those of that table, but D and trimming were determined from the DNA. The repertoire holds roughly 150,000 clones, 80% seen once, with about 0.58% in the top ten. This TCR came from a man in his sixties with acute or convalescent COVID-19. Sequenced material: peripheral blood.

The chain's CDR3 is CASSQHREGRDNEQFF. The DNA of the CDR3 is TGTGCCAGCAGCCAACACCGGGAGGGCCGGGACAATGAGCAGTTCTTC. The V call is TRBV3-1 (or the pseudogene TRBV3-2), the J call TRBJ2-1; 8 bases line up with TRBD2. The length of the CDR3 is 16 residues. Losses at the gene ends were 2 bases for V and 5 bases for J; bases not matched to a gene: 8. Germline V gene sequence: CDR1 LGHDT, CDR2 YNNKEL (reference sequence).